Following are 8 T cell receptor beta chains from one sample sequenced in a study of cytomegalovirus exposure and HLA in healthy donors. PCR used 60 Vbeta primers and 13 Jbeta primers. Clones were sequenced by immunoSEQ multiplex PCR, and TCRdb holds only the in-frame ones, with some missing. This table lists about 60,000 clones. Material: PBMCs. These receptors were obtained from a man aged 50 to 59 in good health and CMV-seropositive.

This chain joins TRBV18 and TRBJ2-3; tentative D call: TRBD1 (5 bases). The CDR3 is 14 amino acids. Germline values: CDR1 KGHSH, CDR2 LQKENI. Trimming took 4 bases from V and 1 from J, leaving 9 bases between them. The CDR3 DNA is TGTGCCAGCTCACGGGGCCCTGGCACAGATACGCAGTATTTT. It codes for CASSRGPGTDTQYF.

The chain uses TRBV2 and TRBJ1-5; D might be TRBD1 (6 bases). CDR1 is SNHLY, CDR2 FYNNEI, per germline. CDR3 length equals 15 residues. V shed 5 bases and J shed 4 bases, with 15 bases lying between them. CDR3 residues: CASSKEGVLNQPQHF. DNA of the CDR3: TGTGCCAGCAGTAAAGAGGGGGTTTTGAATCAGCCCCAGCATTTT.

The chain uses TRBV6-5 and TRBJ1-4; perhaps TRBD1 as D (6 bases). V dropped 1 base and J dropped 7 bases, with 13 bases sitting between them. Per the germline V gene, CDR1 is MNHEY and CDR2 is SVGAGI. The CDR3 loop spans 15 amino acids. CDR3 coding DNA: TGTGCCAGCAGTTACTTAGGGGGGGAAGGTGAAAAACTGTTTTTT. This sequence encodes CASSYLGGEGEKLFF.

The CDR3: CASSPRTDTQYF. Written as DNA, the CDR3 is TGTGCCAGCAGTCCTCGCACAGATACGCAGTATTTT. The V call is TRBV28, the J call TRBJ2-3; D ambiguous. V dropped 5 bases and J dropped 1 base, with 4 bases sitting between them. The CDR3 has 12 residues. CDR1 and CDR2 (germline): MDHEN, SYDVKM.

The genes are TRBV14 and TRBJ2-1; 10 bases agree with TRBD2. The CDR3 runs to 15 residues. V lost 2 bases and J lost 5; bases outside the gene matches: 3. Germline V lookup: CDR1 SGHDN, CDR2 FVKESK. CDR3 in amino acids: CASSQIAGGDNEQFF. CDR3 coding DNA: TGTGCCAGCAGCCAAATAGCGGGAGGCGACAATGAGCAGTTCTTC.

The gene calls are TRBV7-3 and TRBJ2-3; 11 nucleotides line up with TRBD2. CDR3 size: 18 residues. With 6 bases clipped from V and 2 bases from J, the junction kept 13 bases outside the gene matches. Germline CDR1 is SGHTA and CDR2 is FQGTGA. The CDR3: CASSSGPSGGRVTDTQYF. The CDR3 coding sequence is TGTGCCAGCAGTTCGGGGCCTAGCGGGGGGCGGGTCACAGATACGCAGTATTTT.

V usage is TRBV6-5 and J usage is TRBJ1-4; D is undetermined. The length of the CDR3 is 15 residues. The ends were cut back, 2 bases at V and 5 bases at J, with 12 bases in the middle. Germline CDR1 reads MNHEY; CDR2 reads SVGAGI. CDR3 in DNA: TGTGCCAGCAGTTACACTAGACGGAGAAATGAAAAACTGTTTTTT. The encoded protein is CASSYTRRRNEKLFF.

The V call is TRBV28, the J call TRBJ2-2; no clear D. Germline CDR1 reads MDHEN; CDR2 reads SYDVKM. This CDR3 has 12 amino acids. Trimming removed 6 bases from V and 6 bases from J, with 8 bases in between. Written as DNA, the CDR3 is TGTGCCAGCAGCCACAATCCCGGGGAGCTGTTTTTT. Its translation: CASSHNPGELFF. Full variable domain (missing parts from reference TRBV28 and TRBJ2-2): DVKVTQSSRYLVKRTGEKVFLECVQDMDHENMFWYRQDPGLGLRLIYFSYDVKMKEKGDIPEGYSVSREKKERFSLILESASTNQTSMYLCASSHNPGELFFGEGSRLTVL.